Described below is a single TCR beta chain sequence and its context. Germline V gives CDR1 LNHDA, CDR2 SQIVND (reference sequence). There are 15 residues in the CDR3. The ends were cut back, 5 bases at V and 0 bases at J, with 13 bases in the middle. This record belongs to a study of blood T cell repertoires in COVID-19. Study information: Specimens from acute and convalescent COVID-19 originated in the United States, Italy and Spain. T cells, B-cell-depleted T cells, or PBMCs provided the cDNA or gDNA that served as material.

TCRdb's table, derived via immunoSEQ multiplex PCR, lists solely in-frame clones and lacks some. The repertoire includes approximately 120,000 clones, about four fifths of them detected once, and approximately 12% sits in the top ten. The sequenced material came from peripheral blood. J is TRBJ1-2 and V is TRBV19; D is unclear. The clonotype was recovered from a man between 60 and 70 years old with acute or convalescent COVID-19. The CDR3 DNA is TGTGCCAGTAGTTCATATGAGGTCGCTAACTATGGCTACACCTTC. This translates into CASSSYEVANYGYTF.